The 24 T cell receptor beta chains given below trace back to one sample, sequenced in a study of T cell responses to AZD1222 COVID-19 vaccine. Method: immunoSEQ multiplex PCR; TCRdb's copy keeps in-frame clones and lacks some. The table includes some 140,000 clones, around 90% detected once. Specimen: peripheral blood, collected on day 0 of AZD1222 vaccination. The receptors stem from an adult in good health.

The J gene is TRBJ1-2, the V gene TRBV24-1; the match to TRBD1 covers 8 bases. CDR1 KGHDR and CDR2 SFDVKD come from the germline V gene. The CDR3 is made up of 14 amino acids. The trim removed 4 bases at V and 3 bases at J, leaving 3 bases unmatched. CDR3 DNA: TGTGCCACCAGTGACTTGGGACAGGACTATGGCTACACCTTC. Residues: CATSDLGQDYGYTF.

The chain employs TRBV28 and TRBJ2-7; tentative D call: TRBD1 (6 bases). Deletions cut 6 bases from V and 5 bases from J, with 17 bases between. The length of the CDR3 is 14 residues. CDR1 is MDHEN and CDR2 is SYDVKM in the germline V gene. The CDR3 reads CASRSTGFHNEQYF. DNA of the CDR3: TGTGCCAGCAGGTCCACAGGGTTTCACAACGAGCAGTACTTC.

This chain connects TRBV10-3 to TRBJ2-7, with 7 bases identical to TRBD2. The germline CDR1 and CDR2 sequences are ENHRY and SYGVKD. This CDR3 contains 16 residues. V lost 6 bases to trimming and J lost 0 bases; unmatched junction nucleotides: 11. This CDR3 is CAISPIAGRSSYEQYF. CDR3 nucleotide sequence: TGTGCCATCAGCCCAATAGCGGGTAGGTCCTCCTACGAGCAGTACTTC.

This sequence joins TRBV7-2 and TRBJ1-3; 12 bases map to TRBD1. The junction had 5 bases not matched to a gene; V was cut back by 0 bases and J by 2 bases. This CDR3 has 18 residues. From germline, CDR1 is SGHTA and CDR2 FQGNSA. CDR3 nucleotides: TGTGCCAGCAGCTTAGCGTCCGGGACAGGGGGCCCTGGAAACACCATATATTTT. Protein sequence: CASSLASGTGGPGNTIYF.

The rearrangement links TRBV27 to TRBJ2-2, with D perhaps matching TRBD2 (7 bases). The V gene's germline CDR1 is MNHEY and CDR2 SMNVEV (reference sequence). CDR3 length: 17 residues. V was cut by 3 bases and J by 6 bases, with 20 bases left in between. CDR3 in amino acids: CASSFRGASGSAGELFF. As DNA, the CDR3 is TGTGCCAGCAGTTTCCGGGGGGCATCGGGCTCTGCCGGGGAGCTGTTTTTT.

The V call is TRBV5-1, the J call TRBJ1-2; the D gene is possibly TRBD1 (5 bases). Trimming pared 3 bases from V and 6 bases from J, leaving 12 bases between. Looked up from germline, CDR1 is SGHRS and CDR2 is YFSETQ. The CDR3 has 13 residues. The CDR3 DNA follows: TGCGCCAGCAGCTCTACTACAGGTCATGGCTACACCTTC. Protein sequence: CASSSTTGHGYTF. Together with reference TRBV5-1 and TRBJ1-2, the CDR3 gives the full variable domain: KAGVTQTPRYLIKTRGQQVTLSCSPISGHRSVSWYQQTPGQGLQFLFEYFSETQRNKGNFPGRFSGRQFSNSRSEMNVSTLELGDSALYLCASSSTTGHGYTFGSGTRLTVV.

This chain connects TRBV15 to TRBJ2-5, with 16 bases aligning to TRBD2. V dropped 6 bases and J dropped 1; count of bases not matched to a gene: 8. The CDR3 loop spans 18 amino acids. CDR1 and CDR2 from the germline V gene are LNHNV and YYDKDF (reference sequence). The CDR3 DNA sequence: TGTGCCACCAGTAAGCCGGGACTAGCGGGAGGGGCCCAAGAGACCCAGTACTTC. Translating it yields CATSKPGLAGGAQETQYF.

The chain links TRBV6-5 to TRBJ2-7; the match to TRBD2 covers 11 bases. The CDR3 is 15 amino acids. Germline trimming cut 7 bases from V and 1 base from J; bases unmatched to any gene: 6. Germline V gene lookup returns CDR1 MNHEY and CDR2 SVGAGI. The CDR3 DNA reads as TGTGCCAGCAAGCTAGCGGGAGGAGGTTCCTACGAGCAGTACTTC. It encodes CASKLAGGGSYEQYF.

The CDR3 nucleotides are TGTGCCAGCCGCGGACTAGCGGGGCCTCTCGAGCAGTACTTC. Residues: CASRGLAGPLEQYF. This chain uses TRBV5-4 with TRBJ2-7; 12 nucleotides line up with TRBD2. V shed 7 bases and J 6 bases; nucleotides not matched to a gene: 8. Germline V gives CDR1 SGHNT, CDR2 YYREEE (reference sequence). This CDR3 region has 14 residues.

The genes are TRBV29-1 and TRBJ1-1; possible D gene TRBD1, 5 bases. V lost 3 bases, J lost 5 bases, and 13 bases lay in between. The CDR3 is 13 amino acids. The V gene's germline CDR1 is SQVTM and CDR2 ANQGSEA. The DNA of the CDR3 is TGCAGCGTTGATCGAGGGGAGGGAACTGAAGCTTTCTTT. The encoded protein is CSVDRGEGTEAFF. Supplemented by reference TRBV29-1 and TRBJ1-1, the full variable domain reads SAVISQKPSRDICQRGTSLTIQCQVDSQVTMMFWYRQQPGQSLTLIATANQGSEATYESGFVIDKFPISRPNLTFSTLTVSNMSPEDSSIYLCSVDRGEGTEAFFGQGTRLTVV.

This chain joins TRBV24-1 and TRBJ2-1; TRBD1 is a possible D gene (5 bases). With 4 bases removed from V and 10 bases from J, the gap between germline ends came to 10 bases. The CDR3 runs 12 residues. Germline V CDR1 and CDR2: KGHDR, SFDVKD. The CDR3 nucleotides read TGTGCCACCAGTGAAAACAGGCTGGAGCAGTTCTTC. Its translation: CATSENRLEQFF.

The CDR3 protein is CASSLSTGQFYEQYF. CDR3 DNA sequence: TGTGCCAGCAGTTTATCGACAGGTCAATTCTACGAGCAGTACTTC. The chain couples TRBV27 to TRBJ2-7; TRBD1 is a possible D gene (6 bases). The CDR3 is 15 residues long. Germline values: CDR1 MNHEY, CDR2 SMNVEV (reference sequence). Trimming removed 0 bases at V and 3 bases at J, with 12 bases between.

The chain is built from TRBV3-1 (or the pseudogene TRBV3-2) and TRBJ2-7; D may be TRBD1 (5 bases). Germline V lookup: CDR1 LGHDT, CDR2 YNNKEL (reference sequence). The V gene lost 7 bases and the J gene lost 4 bases, with 14 bases spanning the gap. This CDR3 has 13 amino acids. Here the CDR3 DNA reads TGTGCCAGCACTTGGGGCCCTCAATACGAGCAGTACTTC. It specifies CASTWGPQYEQYF.

This clone was recorded only once. The genes are TRBV15 and TRBJ1-3; D is unresolved. Germline V gene sequence: CDR1 LNHNV, CDR2 YYDKDF (reference sequence). CDR3 size: 15 residues. V lost 0 bases and J 2 bases, leaving 8 bases between the germline ends. This chain's CDR3 is CATSREVGAGNTIYF. In DNA, the CDR3 is TGTGCCACCAGCAGAGAGGTTGGGGCTGGAAACACCATATATTTT.

This clone has only one observation. The genes are TRBV28 and TRBJ2-7; a possible D gene is TRBD2 (6 bases). Trimming shortened V by 6 bases and J by 4 bases, and 13 bases separated the two germline ends. Germline assignment: CDR1 MDHEN and CDR2 SYDVKM. The CDR3 consists of 13 residues. CDR3 coding DNA: TGTGCCAGCAGCCTGGGAGGACGTTACGAGCAGTACTTC. Translated, it gives CASSLGGRYEQYF.

The CDR3 sequence is CASSLGPSSGNTIYF. CDR3 nucleotide sequence: TGTGCCAGCAGTCTCGGGCCAAGCTCTGGAAACACCATATATTTT. V gene TRBV6-2 or TRBV6-3 combines with J gene TRBJ1-3; D call uncertain. With 5 bases removed from V and 0 bases from J, the gap between germline ends came to 11 bases. In germline, CDR1 is MNHEY, CDR2 SVGEGT. The CDR3 consists of 15 residues.

In nucleotides, the CDR3 is TGCGCCAGCAGCCAAGATCGGAATGAGCAGTTCTTC. It encodes CASSQDRNEQFF. The genes are TRBV4-3 and TRBJ2-1, with unresolved D. The V gene's germline CDR1 is LGHNA and CDR2 YSLEER. V lost 0 bases and J lost 7, with 4 bases in between. The CDR3 loop spans 12 amino acids.

The chain links TRBV18 to TRBJ2-3, with TRBD1 identical over 10 bases. The junction had 5 bases not matched to a gene; V was cut back by 5 bases and J by 3 bases. The germline gives CDR1 KGHSH, CDR2 LQKENI. The CDR3 is 15 amino acids. CDR3 in DNA: TGTGCCAGCTCATCGACAGGGGGCGGAACAGATACGCAGTATTTT. This sequence encodes CASSSTGGGTDTQYF.

V is TRBV7-8 and J is TRBJ2-1, with 12 bases matching TRBD2. Germline V gene data show CDR1 as SGHVS and CDR2 as FQNEAQ. The V segment lost 1 base and the J segment 5 bases; nucleotides outside the gene matches: 6. This CDR3 has 17 residues. CDR3 in DNA: TGTGCCAGCAGCTTAGTCCTAGCGGGGGGGCGCCACAATGAGCAGTTCTTC. This encodes CASSLVLAGGRHNEQFF.

The V and J genes are TRBV5-3 and TRBJ2-1; 8 nucleotides match TRBD1. TRBV5-3 is an ORF; its function is uncertain. V lost 3 bases and J lost 4; bases outside the gene matches: 6. This CDR3 is built from 15 residues. The CDR3 loop reads CARSSRDRIYNEQFF. The CDR3 DNA sequence: TGTGCCAGAAGCTCCCGGGACAGGATATACAATGAGCAGTTCTTC.

This chain connects TRBV5-5 to TRBJ1-1; no reliable D call. Germline V gene sequence: CDR1 SGHKS, CDR2 YYEKEE (reference sequence). The CDR3 is 13 residues long. Deletions cut 6 bases from V and 1 base from J, with 10 bases between. The CDR3 DNA sequence: TGTGCCAGCACCGTCCCCGGGAACACTGAAGCTTTCTTT. Its protein is CASTVPGNTEAFF.

The sample holds one count of this clone. The chain uses TRBV7-2 and TRBJ1-2; D gene unclear. Deletions cut 1 base from V and 4 bases from J, with 7 bases between. Germline V gives CDR1 SGHTA, CDR2 FQGNSA. CDR3 length: 13 residues. CDR3 residues: CASSLGSAYGYTF. Here the CDR3 DNA reads TGTGCCAGCAGCTTAGGGTCAGCCTATGGCTACACCTTC.

This clone came up once. The V call is TRBV12-5, the J call TRBJ2-7, with 10 bases fitting TRBD2. The CDR3 runs 12 residues. In germline, CDR1 is LGHNT, CDR2 FRNRAP. Losses at the gene ends were 7 bases for V and 5 bases for J; bases not matched to a gene: 2. CDR3 bases: TGTGCTAGTGCACTAGCGGGACACGAGCAGTACTTC. Residues: CASALAGHEQYF.

This clone was seen only once. The gene calls are TRBV7-2 and TRBJ2-7; D is possibly TRBD2 (7 bases). The CDR3 runs to 16 residues. V lost 4 bases and J 2 bases, leaving 18 bases between the germline ends. Germline V gene data show CDR1 as SGHTA and CDR2 as FQGNSA. The CDR3, as DNA: TGTGCCAGCAGCTCCAGAGGGGGGGACCTCACCTACGAGCAGTACTTC. It yields the protein CASSSRGGDLTYEQYF.